This T cell receptor (beta chain) was documented in a study of vaccination effects on CD4 cells after COVID-19 (dated by TCRdb to the early 2020s). Study-level background: Post-vaccine samples across the study were collected a median of 72 days after the second dose, with a range of 14 to 241. SARS-CoV-2 spike-specific CD4+ TCR repertoires from before and after mRNA vaccination were compared in COVID-19 convalescent patients and in infection-naive vaccine recipients. Altogether, some ten COVID-19 convalescent patients and several SARS-CoV-2-naive healthy vaccine recipients made up the full study. Cultures from other donors in the study were sequenced using the Oncomine TCR Beta short-read assay on an Illumina iSeq 100.

The ViraFEST assay stimulated PBMC with viral peptide pools and then used TCR sequencing to identify antigen-specific CD4+ T cell clonotypes by expansion. After around eleven days of culture, CD4+ T cells were isolated with the EasySep CD4+ T cell isolation kit. Two doses of either the BNT162b2 or the mRNA-1273 mRNA SARS-CoV-2 vaccine were administered to participants. Healthy vaccine recipients had no prior SARS-CoV-2 infection, confirmed by negative nucleocapsid antibodies before and after vaccination. Roughly 1.9 million PBMC per well were cultured with 9 to 10 ug/ml peptides in IMDM containing around 4.6% human AB serum, approximately 9.1 IU/ml IL-2 and gentamicin. On days 3 and 7, half of the culture medium was replaced with fresh IL-2-containing medium. Unless noted otherwise, every peptide stimulation condition was cultured in triplicate wells. Using Ficoll-Paque Plus gradient centrifugation, PBMC were separated from whole blood and then either used fresh or cryopreserved at -140C. Overlapping peptide pools spanned the spike proteins of SARS-CoV-2 and the common cold coronaviruses HCoV-NL63, HCoV-OC43 and HCoV-229E. Genomic DNA was extracted from cultured CD4+ T cells with the QIAamp micro DNA kit.

General findings and caveats noted by the study authors: Among healthy vaccine recipients, nearly all vaccine-induced clones were SARS-CoV-2 mono-reactive, and only 1 of 255 was cross-reactive with common cold coronaviruses. Clones induced by infection and clones induced by vaccination both contracted markedly at late timepoints after vaccination, which fits with T cell responses waning over time. Limitations of the study were the small number of convalescent patients and the absence of early post-infection timepoints.

Comments on this clone: Its antigen remains undetermined. Qualities for individual bases were not recorded, and no much larger clone is one base off.

Taken from cysteine to phenylalanine, the CDR3 has 13 residues. Only CDR3 DNA is held: 39 bases, read in frame from base 1. The V end loses 2 bases and the J end loses 3 bases, and a stretch of 4 bases separates them. CDR1 and CDR2 are read off the germline V gene as LGHNT and FRNRAP. Library preparation was by the immunoSEQ multiplex PCR assay. DNA from the cultured, isolated CD4+ T cells was subjected to TCR beta CDR3 sequencing. Per the source publication's procedure: The analysis removed non-productive TCR sequences, trimmed reads to the CDR3 region, and retained only CDR3s that were 7 or more amino acids long. The MANAFEST web app was used to pick out antigen-specific clonotypes by comparing their expansion in peptide wells with that in reference cultures. To count as positive, a clone had to show expansion at FDR<0.05 compared with the reference and with all other wells, an odds ratio above 5, and a frequency above 0.1% in two replicate wells. A clonotype was called cross-reactive if it was significantly expanded both in SARS-CoV-2 spike wells and in at least one common cold coronavirus spike condition. CDR3 similarity was assessed by Levenshtein distance with the stringdist R package, and unrooted trees were built with ape in R 3.6.1. As stored in TCRdb, this immuneACCESS dataset retains in-frame rearrangements with V and J assigned. A fraction of the clones does not appear; measured against another copy, unresolved V genes explain less than half of the discrepancy, and the remainder lacks a known reason. The V and J calls and the clone size are those of that table, but D and trimming were determined from the DNA. The sample table holds around 30,000 clones, of which roughly two thirds were seen once. Around 10% of the sample rests with the top ten.

The receptor was isolated from a human donor who received a COVID-19 vaccine. The sequence links TRBV12-5 to TRBJ2-2, with the D gene too uncertain to name. The sample consisted of CD4+ T cells from PBMCs cultured with HCoV-229E spike peptides, taken after COVID-19 vaccination. The cell subset or site label of this sample denotes: HCoV-229E spike overlapping peptide pool stimulation. The sequenced DNA is TGTGCTAGTGGTTTGCAGGACACCGGGGAGCTGTTTTTT. Its protein is CASGLQDTGELFF. Joined to the reference TRBV12-5 and TRBJ2-2 proteins, this CDR3 gives the full variable domain: DARVTQTPRHKVTEMGQEVTMRCQPILGHNTVFWYRQTMMQGLELLAYFRNRAPLDDSGMPKDRFSAEMPDATLATLKIQPSEPRDSAVYFCASGLQDTGELFFGEGSRLTVL.